Listed below are T cell receptor beta chains from one sample, sequenced in a study of vaccination and CD4 T cells after COVID-19. TCRdb called the PCR reads again in MiXCR, with one record for every CDR3 protein. This table holds some 21,000 distinct CDR3 sequences, around three fifths found once. The sequenced sample was CD4+ T cells from blood, obtained before SARS-CoV-2 vaccination. The source of these receptors is a human donor who had recovered from COVID-19. Both conserved end residues are part of each CDR3. Each record gives: V gene, clone size, J gene, D gene, CDR3 DNA, CDR3 protein. The D gene is left open where the match is weak. For some rows the clone size is stated as once, few or many, or as a class when expanded; others skip it.

V: TRBV28; size: few; J: TRBJ1-5; D: -; DNA: TGTGCCAGCAGTTCACCATTGGGCGAGAGTCAGCCCCAGCATTTT; CDR3: CASSSPLGESQPQHF
V: TRBV6-1; size: -; J: TRBJ2-7; D: -; DNA: TGTGCCAGCAGTGTAAACCGGGACCGCCCCAACGAGCAGTACTTC; CDR3: CASSVNRDRPNEQYF
V: TRBV12-3/TRBV12-4; size: -; J: TRBJ2-2; D: -; DNA: TGTGCCAGCAGTTTTCGGGCCGGGGAGCTGTTTTTT; CDR3: CASSFRAGELFF
V: TRBV7-2; size: once; J: TRBJ2-5; D: TRBD1; DNA: TGTGCCAGCAGCTTAGACAGGGGTAGGGAGACCCAGTACTTC; CDR3: CASSLDRGRETQYF
V: TRBV14; size: -; J: TRBJ2-3; D: TRBD2; DNA: TGTGCCAGCAGCCGGACTAGCGAGTTGCGCGATACGCAGTATTTT; CDR3: CASSRTSELRDTQYF
V: TRBV28; size: -; J: TRBJ1-2; D: TRBD1; DNA: TGTGCCAGCAGGACACAGGGGGATGGCTACACCTTC; CDR3: CASRTQGDGYTF
V: TRBV6-1; size: few; J: TRBJ1-5; D: -; DNA: TGTGCCAGCAAGGGCCTTTCGACAGTTTATAGCAATCAGCCCCAGCATTTT; CDR3: CASKGLSTVYSNQPQHF
V: TRBV28; size: -; J: TRBJ2-7; D: -; DNA: TGTGCCAGCAGAACCCGGACTAGGGGGACTGGGGAGCAGTACTTC; CDR3: CASRTRTRGTGEQYF
V: TRBV20-1; size: few; J: TRBJ1-5; D: -; DNA: TGCAGTGCTAGCGATACAGGGTTGGCTCAGCCCCAGCATTTT; CDR3: CSASDTGLAQPQHF
V: TRBV27; size: -; J: TRBJ2-5; D: -; DNA: TGTGCCAGCAGTTTATACGCCTCAGGCAGGGGAGAGACCCAGTACTTC; CDR3: CASSLYASGRGETQYF
V: TRBV10-2; size: -; J: TRBJ2-5; D: TRBD2; DNA: TGCGCCAGCAGTGAGACTAGCGGGAGGGTGGAGACCCAGTACTTC; CDR3: CASSETSGRVETQYF
V: TRBV19; size: -; J: TRBJ2-1; D: -; DNA: TGTGCCAGTAAGGGCTTCGCGGGATCCTACAATGAGCAGTTCTTC; CDR3: CASKGFAGSYNEQFF
V: TRBV6-2/TRBV6-3; size: -; J: TRBJ2-1; D: TRBD2; DNA: TGTGCCAGCACGGTCCAGCGGGGACCACCCTACAATGAGCAGTTCTTC; CDR3: CASTVQRGPPYNEQFF
V: TRBV6-1; size: -; J: TRBJ2-3; D: -; DNA: TGTGCCAGCAGGACCAGCACCGCCGATACGCAGTATTTT; CDR3: CASRTSTADTQYF
V: TRBV28; size: -; J: TRBJ1-5; D: -; DNA: TGTGCCAGCAGTTTTAAGGGGCAGCCCCAGCATTTT; CDR3: CASSFKGQPQHF
V: TRBV19; size: few; J: TRBJ1-1; D: -; DNA: TGTGCCAGTAGTACTTCCGGGACAAACACTGAAGCTTTCTTT; CDR3: CASSTSGTNTEAFF
V: TRBV7-2; size: -; J: TRBJ1-3; D: -; DNA: TGTGCCAGCAGCTTCATGGGGAGGGGAAACACCATATATTTT; CDR3: CASSFMGRGNTIYF
V: TRBV20-1; size: -; J: TRBJ1-6; D: -; DNA: TGCAGTGCTAGAGAGGGATCACCCCTCCACTTT; CDR3: CSAREGSPLHF
V: TRBV6-5; size: -; J: TRBJ1-2; D: -; DNA: TGTGCCAGCAGTTACTCAGGGGGACCCGTGTATGGCTACACCTTC; CDR3: CASSYSGGPVYGYTF